These 17 T cell receptor beta chains share one sample of origin, sequenced in a study of yellow fever vaccine responses in identical twins. Each CDR3 protein is one row after TCRdb ran MiXCR on the RT-PCR reads. The sample includes roughly 6,000 distinct CDR3 sequences, 60% to 80% of them seen just once. This specimen consisted of T cells from blood (PBMCs), unsorted or a sorted subset (not recorded which), obtained before or after yellow fever vaccination (not recorded which). The receptor source for this set is a young woman who received the yellow fever vaccine.

V gene TRBV9 combines with J gene TRBJ2-1, with a weak D call TRBD2 (5 bases). V lost 0 bases to trimming and J lost 8 bases, with 15 bases between them. This CDR3 comprises 15 residues. Germline V gene sequence: CDR1 SGDLS, CDR2 YYNGEE. The CDR3 coding sequence is TGTGCCAGCAGCGTAGTTTCGGGGTACGGCGATGAGCAGTTCTTC. It translates to CASSVVSGYGDEQFF. Full variable domain (rest looked up from reference TRBV9 and TRBJ2-1): DSGVTQTPKHLITATGQRVTLRCSPRSGDLSVYWYQQSLDQGLQFLIQYYNGEERAKGNILERFSAQQFPDLHSELNLSSLELGDSALYFCASSVVSGYGDEQFFGPGTRLTVL.

This sequence joins TRBV4-3 and TRBJ2-6; D ambiguous. CDR3 length equals 15 residues. V lost 0 bases and J 0 bases, leaving 3 bases between the germline ends. The V gene's germline CDR1 is LGHNA and CDR2 YSLEER. Here the CDR3 DNA reads TGCGCCAGCAGCCAAGAAATCTCTGGGGCCAACGTCCTGACTTTC. This codes for CASSQEISGANVLTF.

The chain combines TRBV11-2 with TRBJ2-5; D ambiguous. The CDR3 has 13 amino acids. Germline CDR1 reads SGHAT; CDR2 reads FQNNGV. V lost 5 bases, J lost 5 bases, and 12 bases lay in between. The chain's CDR3 is CASSTTGSETQYF. The CDR3 nucleotides are TGTGCCAGCAGCACCACTGGGTCGGAGACCCAGTACTTC.

The V and J genes are TRBV12-3 or TRBV12-4 and TRBJ2-1, with D hard to call. V lost 3 bases, J lost 4 bases, and 7 bases lay in between. The CDR3 is made up of 13 amino acids. The CDR3 bases are TGTGCCAGCAGTTTCACGGAGTACAATGAGCAGTTCTTC. Encoded protein: CASSFTEYNEQFF.

This rearrangement joins TRBV20-1 to TRBJ2-2; D may match TRBD1 or TRBD2 (6 bases each). Trimming took off 3 bases at V and 1 base at J, with 12 bases between the two ends. The germline CDR1 and CDR2 sequences are DFQATT and SNEGSKA (reference sequence). The CDR3 contains 15 residues. The DNA for the CDR3 is TGCAGTGCTAGGGGGGGCCAACTGAACACCGGGGAGCTGTTTTTT. This translates into CSARGGQLNTGELFF.

This chain joins TRBV19 and TRBJ1-1; 7 nucleotides match TRBD1. Germline V lookup: CDR1 LNHDA, CDR2 SQIVND (reference sequence). CDR3 length: 14 amino acids. V trimming: 5 bases; J trimming: 1 base; junction bases outside the gene matches: 4. CDR3 amino acids: CASSLTGWNTEAFF. The DNA for the CDR3 is TGTGCCAGTAGTCTGACAGGGTGGAACACTGAAGCTTTCTTT.

This chain joins TRBV5-5 and TRBJ1-3; D gene ambiguous. V was shortened by 4 bases and J by 2 bases, with 7 bases between the two germline ends. Germline CDR1 is SGHKS and CDR2 is YYEKEE (reference sequence). CDR3 length: 13 amino acids. CDR3 in DNA: TGTGCCAGCAGCGCTATAACTGGAAACACCATATATTTT. Residues: CASSAITGNTIYF.

The chain joins TRBV28 to TRBJ1-5; tentatively, D is TRBD1 (6 bases). V shed 5 bases and J shed 0 bases, with 14 bases lying between them. The CDR3 spans 16 residues. Germline V gives CDR1 MDHEN, CDR2 SYDVKM. The CDR3 loop is CASSPNYRVSNQPQHF. In DNA, the CDR3 is TGTGCCAGCAGTCCGAACTACAGGGTTAGCAATCAGCCCCAGCATTTT.

This clonotype was seen once. The V gene is TRBV29-1, the J gene TRBJ1-2; 9 nucleotides align to TRBD1. Germline V lookup: CDR1 SQVTM, CDR2 ANQGSEA. V shed 5 bases and J 7 bases; nucleotides not matched to a gene: 8. The CDR3 is 13 residues long. The CDR3 reads CSVQGQGNIGYTF. The CDR3, as DNA: TGCAGCGTTCAGGGACAGGGCAATATTGGCTACACCTTC. Full variable domain (rest looked up from reference TRBV29-1 and TRBJ1-2): SAVISQKPSRDICQRGTSLTIQCQVDSQVTMMFWYRQQPGQSLTLIATANQGSEATYESGFVIDKFPISRPNLTFSTLTVSNMSPEDSSIYLCSVQGQGNIGYTFGSGTRLTVV.

The genes are TRBV29-1 and TRBJ1-5, with a possible D match to TRBD1 (5 bases). The CDR3 is made up of 13 amino acids. The V gene's germline CDR1 is SQVTM and CDR2 ANQGSEA. Trimming stripped 1 base from V and 6 bases from J, with 10 bases between. The CDR3 loop is CSVEVGQGQPQHF. The DNA of the CDR3 is TGCAGCGTTGAAGTGGGGCAGGGTCAGCCCCAGCATTTT.

The genes are TRBV10-3 and TRBJ2-7, with TRBD2 matching 9 bases. V shed 4 bases, J shed 4 bases, and the junction held 2 bases outside the gene matches. CDR3 length: 13 residues. CDR1 is ENHRY and CDR2 is SYGVKD in the germline V gene. CDR3 nucleotide sequence: TGTGCCATCAGTGCGACTAGCGGTTACGAGCAGTACTTC. Its protein product is CAISATSGYEQYF.

V is TRBV7-2 and J is TRBJ2-3; 8 bases fit TRBD1. This CDR3 region has 14 residues. J was trimmed by 5 bases and V by 4 bases; bases with no gene match: 5. The germline V gene has CDR1 SGHTA and CDR2 FQGNSA. The CDR3 nucleotides are TGTGCCAGCAGCTCCGGACAGGGTGAAGATACGCAGTATTTT. This sequence encodes CASSSGQGEDTQYF.

Only a few counts were recorded for this clonotype. This chain connects TRBV6-4 to TRBJ1-2; TRBD1 is a possible D gene (5 bases). The length of the CDR3 is 13 residues. V lost 6 bases and J lost 4, with 12 bases in between. Germline CDR1 and CDR2: MRHNA and SNTAGT. CDR3 bases: TGTGCCAGCAGCGTACGGGGGACCTATGGCTACACCTTC. Amino acid sequence: CASSVRGTYGYTF.

The chain uses TRBV14 and TRBJ2-1; D is possibly TRBD1 or TRBD2 (5 bases each). The CDR3 sequence is 16 residues long. V was trimmed by 1 base and J by 0 bases, leaving 10 bases between them. Germline V gene sequence: CDR1 SGHDN, CDR2 FVKESK. CDR3 sequence: CASSQGGSSSYNEQFF. For the CDR3, the DNA is TGTGCCAGCAGCCAAGGGGGGAGTAGCTCCTACAATGAGCAGTTCTTC.

The chain joins TRBV23-1 to TRBJ1-6; D is ambiguous. TRBV23-1 is identified as an open reading frame with a role that is uncertain. The ends were cut back, 4 bases at V and 8 bases at J, with 3 bases in the middle. This CDR3 contains 11 residues. As DNA, the CDR3 is TGCGCCAGCAGTCTTGATTCACCCCTCCACTTT. Encoded protein: CASSLDSPLHF.

V usage is TRBV4-3 and J usage is TRBJ1-5, with D unclear. The CDR3 consists of 16 residues. V was trimmed by 0 bases and J by 1 base, leaving 10 bases between them. Germline V lookup: CDR1 LGHNA, CDR2 YSLEER. The CDR3 protein is CASSQDGFGSNQPQHF. DNA of the CDR3: TGCGCCAGCAGCCAAGATGGCTTCGGGAGCAATCAGCCCCAGCATTTT.

This rearrangement joins TRBV11-2 to TRBJ1-5; 7 positions agree with TRBD1. This CDR3 is built from 14 residues. The V segment lost 4 bases and the J segment 4 bases; nucleotides outside the gene matches: 4. Germline V gene lookup returns CDR1 SGHAT and CDR2 FQNNGV. CDR3 amino acids: CASSSSTGNQPQHF. For the CDR3, the DNA is TGTGCCAGCAGCTCGTCGACAGGGAATCAGCCCCAGCATTTT.